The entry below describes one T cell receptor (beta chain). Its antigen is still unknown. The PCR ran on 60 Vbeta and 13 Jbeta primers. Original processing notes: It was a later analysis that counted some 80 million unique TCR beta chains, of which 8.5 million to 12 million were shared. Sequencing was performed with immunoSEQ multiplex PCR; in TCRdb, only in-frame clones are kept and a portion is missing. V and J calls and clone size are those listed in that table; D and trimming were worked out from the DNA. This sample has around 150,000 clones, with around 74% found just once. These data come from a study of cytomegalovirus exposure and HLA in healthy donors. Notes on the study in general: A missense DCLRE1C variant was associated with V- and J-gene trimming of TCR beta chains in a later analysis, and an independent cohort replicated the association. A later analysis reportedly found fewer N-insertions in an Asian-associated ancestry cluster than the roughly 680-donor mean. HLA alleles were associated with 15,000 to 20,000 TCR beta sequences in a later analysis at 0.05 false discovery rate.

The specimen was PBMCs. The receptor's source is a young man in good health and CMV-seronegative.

The CDR3 sequence: CASSVGGGGRETQYF. The CDR3 DNA is TGTGCCAGCAGCGTAGGGGGGGGCGGTCGAGAGACCCAGTACTTC. The chain combines TRBV9 with TRBJ2-5; weak D call: TRBD2 (7 bases). Between the trimmed V and J ends, which lost 0 bases and 4 bases, there was a span of 13 bases. Germline values: CDR1 SGDLS, CDR2 YYNGEE. This CDR3 has 15 residues. The complete variable domain, with remaining parts taken from reference TRBV9 and TRBJ2-5, reads DSGVTQTPKHLITATGQRVTLRCSPRSGDLSVYWYQQSLDQGLQFLIQYYNGEERAKGNILERFSAQQFPDLHSELNLSSLELGDSALYFCASSVGGGGRETQYFGPGTRLLVL.